Below are 14 T cell receptor beta chains sequenced from a single sample in a study of blood T cell repertoires in COVID-19. The assay was immunoSEQ multiplex PCR, and TCRdb's table has in-frame clones only and misses some. The table shows 120,000 to 150,000 clones, with just over 85% occurring only once. The sequenced sample was peripheral blood. These receptor sequences come from an older woman with acute or convalescent COVID-19.

This clone occurred once. This chain connects TRBV7-9 to TRBJ1-1; TRBD1 matches at 8 bases. This CDR3 region has 17 residues. Germline V CDR1 and CDR2: SEHNR, FQNEAQ (reference sequence). Trimming at V came to 0 bases and at J to 2 bases, leaving 8 bases not matched to a gene. The CDR3 protein is CASSLAGTGSLNTEAFF. For the CDR3, the DNA is TGTGCCAGCAGCTTAGCAGGGACAGGTAGTCTTAACACTGAAGCTTTCTTT.

This clone was recorded only once. The rearrangement links TRBV19 to TRBJ2-7; maybe TRBD2 (6 bases). The V gene lost 0 bases and the J gene lost 3 bases, with 12 bases spanning the gap. CDR1 and CDR2 (germline): LNHDA, SQIVND (reference sequence). CDR3 length equals 15 residues. DNA for the CDR3: TGTGCCAGTAGTATAGACTGGGGAGGTTACTACGAGCAGTACTTC. Its translation is CASSIDWGGYYEQYF.

The V and J genes are TRBV9 and TRBJ2-1, with D possibly TRBD2 on 6 matching bases. The germline V gene has CDR1 SGDLS and CDR2 YYNGEE. The CDR3 is made up of 16 amino acids. Trimming shortened V by 3 bases and J by 0 bases, and 13 bases separated the two germline ends. CDR3 sequence: CASSAHSGSSYNEQFF. The CDR3 DNA reads TGTGCCAGCAGCGCCCATAGCGGAAGCTCCTACAATGAGCAGTTCTTC.

This clone was recorded a few times. This chain uses TRBV7-3 with TRBJ2-5; TRBD2 agrees at 7 bases. Germline assignment: CDR1 SGHTA and CDR2 FQGTGA. J was trimmed by 5 bases and V by 0 bases; bases with no gene match: 6. The CDR3 loop spans 15 amino acids. This chain's CDR3 is CASSLTPGRGETQYF. CDR3 coding DNA: TGTGCCAGCAGCTTAACACCGGGGCGGGGGGAGACCCAGTACTTC.

This chain joins TRBV9 and TRBJ1-4, with D possibly matching TRBD1 (5 bases). Germline CDR1 reads SGDLS; CDR2 reads YYNGEE. Trimming removed 4 bases at V and 7 bases at J, with 20 bases between. The CDR3 sequence is 16 residues long. This CDR3 is CASSTSPAGGGEKLFF. In DNA form, the CDR3 reads TGTGCCAGCAGCACATCCCCGGCGGGGGGGGGTGAAAAACTGTTTTTT. Variable domain in full (rest from reference TRBV9 and TRBJ1-4): DSGVTQTPKHLITATGQRVTLRCSPRSGDLSVYWYQQSLDQGLQFLIQYYNGEERAKGNILERFSAQQFPDLHSELNLSSLELGDSALYFCASSTSPAGGGEKLFFGSGTQLSVL.

This CDR3 is CASSLAGARTDTQYF. CDR3 nucleotides: TGTGCCAGCAGCTTGGCGGGTGCTAGGACAGATACGCAGTATTTT. The chain couples TRBV5-4 to TRBJ2-3; unclear D gene. The CDR3 is 15 residues long. Germline assignment: CDR1 SGHNT and CDR2 YYREEE (reference sequence). V dropped 0 bases and J dropped 3 bases, with 11 bases sitting between them. Together with reference TRBV5-4 and TRBJ2-3, the CDR3 gives the full variable domain: ETGVTQSPTHLIKTRGQQVTLRCSSQSGHNTVSWYQQALGQGPQFIFQYYREEENGRGNFPPRFSGLQFPNYSSELNVNALELDDSALYLCASSLAGARTDTQYFGPGTRLTVL.

The V gene is TRBV14, the J gene TRBJ1-1; D may be TRBD1 (5 bases). Germline V CDR1 and CDR2: SGHDN, FVKESK. The length of the CDR3 is 13 residues. V lost 1 base to trimming and J lost 10 bases, with 13 bases between them. CDR3 sequence: CASSQGGRFGAFF. Written as DNA, the CDR3 is TGTGCCAGCAGCCAAGGGGGCCGATTTGGAGCTTTCTTT.

This clone was recorded once. The chain employs TRBV19 and TRBJ1-5, with D perhaps TRBD1 (6 bases). The CDR3 totals 14 residues. Germline V gene sequence: CDR1 LNHDA, CDR2 SQIVND (reference sequence). V lost 4 bases and J lost 3, with 10 bases in between. This chain's CDR3 is CASSRPGDNQPQHF. CDR3 sequence (DNA): TGTGCCAGTAGTAGACCAGGGGACAATCAGCCCCAGCATTTT.

V usage is TRBV27 and J usage is TRBJ2-1; 11 bases match TRBD2. Trimming took 5 bases from V and 5 from J; bases not matched to a gene: 8. The CDR3 extends over 16 amino acids. Germline V gene sequence: CDR1 MNHEY, CDR2 SMNVEV (reference sequence). CDR3 nucleotides: TGTGCCAGCAGTCCGTTGACTAGCGGGGCCGACAATGAGCAGTTCTTC. Amino acid sequence: CASSPLTSGADNEQFF.

As for this clone: One junction end does not reproduce the germline sequence, and a read error may be involved. The chain employs TRBV6-6 and TRBJ2-7; 10 positions match TRBD2. The CDR3 sequence is 14 residues long. Germline V gives CDR1 MNHNY, CDR2 SVGAGI (reference sequence). The CDR3: CASSYPQRGGRLDF. The CDR3 DNA is TGTGCCAGCAGTTATCCTCAGCGGGGGGGTCGATTGGACTTC.

The CDR3 DNA is TGCAGCGTGGGTTCCACAGGTTATGGCTACACCTTC. As protein: CSVGSTGYGYTF. The V call is TRBV29-1, the J call TRBJ1-2, with D possibly matching TRBD1 (5 bases). V lost 6 bases, J lost 5 bases, and 13 bases lay in between. The CDR3 runs 12 residues. Germline assignment: CDR1 SQVTM and CDR2 ANQGSEA.

The V call is TRBV24-1, the J call TRBJ1-5; possibly TRBD1 for D (5 bases). The CDR3 is made up of 14 amino acids. Germline CDR1 is KGHDR and CDR2 is SFDVKD. V was pared by 3 bases and J by 3 bases, with 8 bases between. CDR3 sequence: CATSDPGFNQPQHF. The CDR3 nucleotides read TGTGCCACCAGTGATCCAGGGTTCAATCAGCCCCAGCATTTT.

The V gene is TRBV30, the J gene TRBJ1-5, with 7 bases aligning to TRBD1. Germline-derived CDR1 and CDR2 are GTSNPN and SVGIG (reference sequence). The CDR3 contains 14 residues. V gave up 5 bases and J gave up 0 bases; unmatched junction bases: 4. The CDR3 region has the DNA TGTGCCTGGGGGGGACAGTTTAGCAATCAGCCCCAGCATTTT. Translating gives CAWGGQFSNQPQHF.

The chain employs TRBV21-1 and TRBJ1-5. TRBV21-1 is given as a pseudogene. The CDR3 is 15 amino acids. The DNA for the CDR3 is TGTGCCAGCGGACCCCCGGGACTTCTGGATCAGCCCCAGCATTTT. Translation: CASGPPGLLDQPQHF.